The clone carrying this T cell receptor beta chain was detected ten times or more. Its specificity is not known. These data are taken from a study of T cells in Graves' hyperthyroidism and ophthalmopathy. As for the study in general: Specimen type is peripheral blood, collected at initial diagnosis prior to any treatment. Study-level results: Most clonotypes expanded in thyroid above 0.001 were likewise present in blood.

V shed 5 bases and J shed 1 base, with 13 bases lying between them. Per the germline V gene, CDR1 is SGHTA and CDR2 is FQGTGA. The CDR3 runs 15 residues. TCR beta CDR3 sequences were amplified from RNA transcripts. First-round RT-PCR targeting the TCR CDR3 was performed with the HTBI primer set. MiXCR, run by TCRdb on the multiplex PCR reads, gives a single entry per CDR3 protein. The sample consists of about 560,000 distinct CDR3 sequences, around 17% of them appearing once. PBMCs came from more than 8.5 ml fresh peripheral blood. This receptor was identified in a woman in her late teens or twenties with Graves' hyperthyroidism. Sequencing was carried out using blood. This chain links TRBV7-3 with TRBJ2-3, with D perhaps given as TRBD1 or TRBD2 (6 bases each). This CDR3 reads CASSIGGKGTDTQYF. The CDR3 DNA is TGTGCCAGCAGCATAGGGGGGAAGGGCACAGATACGCAGTATTTT.